The subject of this entry is one T cell receptor beta chain. Its antigen is unidentified. J lost 7 bases, V lost 0 bases, and 6 bases had no gene match. The CDR3 spans 15 residues. The V gene's germline CDR1 is SGDLS and CDR2 YYNGEE. Profiling relied on immunoSEQ multiplex PCR, and the TCRdb table lists in-frame clones only, not all of them. The sample contains more than 70,000 clones, roughly 90% of which appear only once. The sample belongs to a study of OX40 agonist ivuxolimab in advanced cancers. Whole-study context: People in dose escalation had one of these cancers: hepatocellular carcinoma, melanoma, renal cell or head and neck cancer.

Study-wide results and caveats: Clonal expansion was seen in CD4+ and CD8+ blood T cells by week 6 at 0.1 to 3.0 mg/kg.

This chain connects TRBV9 to TRBJ2-1; 8 bases line up with TRBD1. The sample consisted of CD4+ or CD8+ T cells sorted from blood, taken in a trial of the OX40 agonist ivuxolimab. This clonotype originated in an adult with an advanced solid tumor such as melanoma, head and neck, liver or kidney cancer. The DNA for the CDR3 is TGTGCCAGCAGCGTAGATGGGACAGGCTATAATGAGCAGTTCTTC. It yields the protein CASSVDGTGYNEQFF.